The table lists the clone carrying this TCR beta chain with a few counts. The entry originates in a study of blood T cells in healthy people across ages. Germline CDR1 is MNHNS and CDR2 is SASEGT. J was trimmed by 7 bases and V by 7 bases; bases with no gene match: 8. This CDR3 spans 13 amino acids. A sample-barcoded 5' primer and a J-beta primer mix were used in a second PCR of roughly 7 to 12 cycles. TCRdb ran MiXCR on the 5' RACE reads and lists one entry per CDR3 protein. The data contain more than 1.4 million distinct CDR3 sequences, 42% of them singletons. The origin of this receptor is a woman aged 18 to 35 in good health. The chain combines TRBV6-1 with TRBJ1-2; the match to TRBD1 covers 8 bases. Source material: blood. The CDR3 nucleotides are TGTGCCAGCAAGTTGACAGGGGCGAGTGGCTACACCTTC. As protein: CASKLTGASGYTF.